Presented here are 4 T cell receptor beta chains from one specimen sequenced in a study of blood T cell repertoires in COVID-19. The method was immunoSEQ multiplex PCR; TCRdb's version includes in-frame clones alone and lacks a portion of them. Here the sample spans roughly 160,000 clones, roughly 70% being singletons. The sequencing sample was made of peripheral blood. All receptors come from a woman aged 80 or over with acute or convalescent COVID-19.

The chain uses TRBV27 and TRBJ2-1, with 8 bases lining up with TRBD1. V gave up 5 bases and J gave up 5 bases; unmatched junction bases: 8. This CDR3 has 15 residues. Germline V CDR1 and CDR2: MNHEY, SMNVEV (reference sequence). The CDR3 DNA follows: TGTGCCAGCAGTCCGGACAGGGTTTTAAACAATGAGCAGTTCTTC. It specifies CASSPDRVLNNEQFF.

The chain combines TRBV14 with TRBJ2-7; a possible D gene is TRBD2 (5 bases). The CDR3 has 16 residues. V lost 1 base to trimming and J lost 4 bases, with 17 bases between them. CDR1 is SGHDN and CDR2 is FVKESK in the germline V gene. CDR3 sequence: CASSQVWPAVGYEQYF. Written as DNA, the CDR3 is TGTGCCAGCAGCCAAGTATGGCCAGCGGTCGGTTACGAGCAGTACTTC.

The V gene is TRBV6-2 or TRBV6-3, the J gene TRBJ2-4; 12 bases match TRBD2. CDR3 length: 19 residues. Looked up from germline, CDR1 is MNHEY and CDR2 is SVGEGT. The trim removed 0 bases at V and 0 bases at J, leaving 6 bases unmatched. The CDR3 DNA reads TGTGCCAGCAGTTACTCGCCTAGCGGGAGGGTCATAGCCAAAAACATTCAGTACTTC. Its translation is CASSYSPSGRVIAKNIQYF.

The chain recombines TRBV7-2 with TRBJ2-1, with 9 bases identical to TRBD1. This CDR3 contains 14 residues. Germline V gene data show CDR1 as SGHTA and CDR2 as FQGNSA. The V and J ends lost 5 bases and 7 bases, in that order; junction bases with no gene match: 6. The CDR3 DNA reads TGTGCCAGCAGCCGTACCGGGACAGGGAATGAGCAGTTCTTC. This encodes CASSRTGTGNEQFF.